The clone carrying this T cell receptor beta chain rates as medium-sized. The antigen remains undetermined. Other DNA sequences within the sample encode an identical CDR3. The data derive from a study of chemoradiotherapy in HPV16-positive cancers. TCRdb keeps only in-frame clones here, not all; method: immunoSEQ multiplex PCR. In the table there are 9,500 to 15,000 clones, about nine tenths of which are singletons. Germline V lookup: CDR1 SEHNR, CDR2 FQNEAQ (reference sequence). The CDR3 totals 14 residues. The ends were cut back, 2 bases at V and 1 base at J, with 8 bases in the middle. Study-level results: Candidate HPV-specific clones and E7-related TCR motifs grew in tumor during treatment. Functional assays defining HPV-specific T cells used only a couple of HPV16-positive patients. For HPV16-positive patients, expanding HPV-responsive T cells associated with longer recurrence-free survival.

Samples were taken several times over chemoradiotherapy. The chain links TRBV7-9 to TRBJ2-5; either TRBD1 or TRBD2 may fit D (5 bases each). This TCR was recovered from a human donor with HPV-associated anogenital cancer. The sequencing here drew on blood, taken from a patient who underwent chemoradiotherapy. This chain's CDR3 is CASSLRDGQETQYF. For the CDR3, the DNA is TGTGCCAGCAGCTTACGGGACGGCCAAGAGACCCAGTACTTC.